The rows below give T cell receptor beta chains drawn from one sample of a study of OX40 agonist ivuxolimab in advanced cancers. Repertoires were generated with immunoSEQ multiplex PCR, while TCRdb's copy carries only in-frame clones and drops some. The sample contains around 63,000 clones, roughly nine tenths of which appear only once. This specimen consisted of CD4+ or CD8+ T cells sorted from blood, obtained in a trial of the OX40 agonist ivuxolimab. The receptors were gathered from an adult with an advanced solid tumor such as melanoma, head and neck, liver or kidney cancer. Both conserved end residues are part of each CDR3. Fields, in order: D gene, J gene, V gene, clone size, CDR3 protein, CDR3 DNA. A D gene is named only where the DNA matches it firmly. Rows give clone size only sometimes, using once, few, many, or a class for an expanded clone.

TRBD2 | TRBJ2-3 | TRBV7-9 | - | CASSRWAGVGTDTQYF | TGTGCCAGCAGCCGTTGGGCGGGGGTGGGCACAGATACGCAGTATTTT
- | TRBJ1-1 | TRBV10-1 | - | CASSEHGLNTEAFF | TGCGCCAGCAGTGAACACGGTCTGAACACTGAAGCTTTCTTT
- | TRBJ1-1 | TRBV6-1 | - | CASSEQEAGAAFF | TGTGCCAGCAGTGAGCAGGAGGCGGGAGCAGCTTTCTTT
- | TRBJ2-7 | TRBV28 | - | CASSFFGLLGEQYF | TGTGCCAGCAGTTTCTTCGGCCTTCTAGGCGAGCAGTACTTC
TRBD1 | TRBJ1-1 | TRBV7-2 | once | CASSLQGVNTEAFF | TGTGCCAGCAGCTTACAGGGGGTAAACACTGAAGCTTTCTTT
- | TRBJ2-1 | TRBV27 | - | CASSPRLLVRNNEQFF | TGTGCCAGCAGTCCCCGGCTGCTCGTGCGGAACAATGAGCAGTTCTTC
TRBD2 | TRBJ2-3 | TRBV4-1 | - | CASSQTSDRDTQYF | TGCGCCAGCAGCCAAACTAGCGACCGAGATACGCAGTATTTT
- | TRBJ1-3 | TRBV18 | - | CASSPQGHSGNTIYF | TGTGCCAGCTCACCGCAGGGACATTCTGGAAACACCATATATTTT
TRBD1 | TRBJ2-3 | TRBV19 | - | CASRRQGADTQYF | TGTGCCAGTAGGCGGCAGGGGGCAGATACGCAGTATTTT
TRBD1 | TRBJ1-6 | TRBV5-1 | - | CASRPGTENNSPLHF | TGCGCCAGCAGACCTGGGACAGAAAATAATTCACCCCTCCACTTT
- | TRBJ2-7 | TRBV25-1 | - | CASSGLTEQYF | TGTGCCAGCAGTGGTCTAACAGAGCAGTACTTC
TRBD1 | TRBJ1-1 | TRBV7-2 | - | CASSPTQGAYTEAFF | TGTGCCAGCAGCCCGACACAGGGGGCGTACACTGAAGCTTTCTTT
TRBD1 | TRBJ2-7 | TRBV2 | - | CASTVRGYAIYEQYF | TGTGCCAGCACCGTCAGGGGGTACGCGATCTACGAGCAGTACTTC
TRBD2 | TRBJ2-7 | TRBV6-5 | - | CASSTGTSGTYEQYF | TGTGCCAGCAGTACCGGGACTAGCGGTACCTACGAGCAGTACTTC
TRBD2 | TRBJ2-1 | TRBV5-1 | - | CASSSLAGILENEQFF | TGCGCCAGCAGCTCGCTAGCGGGGATCTTGGAGAATGAGCAGTTCTTC
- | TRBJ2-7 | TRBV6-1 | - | CASSEAGYEQYF | TGTGCCAGCAGTGAAGCGGGCTACGAGCAGTACTTC
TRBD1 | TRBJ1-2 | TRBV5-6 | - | CASSFIGTGSFRSYGYTF | TGTGCCAGCAGCTTTATAGGGACAGGGTCCTTCCGATCTTATGGCTACACCTTC
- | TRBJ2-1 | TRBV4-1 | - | CASSLTGGAEQFF | TGCGCCAGCAGCCTGACCGGGGGCGCTGAGCAGTTCTTC
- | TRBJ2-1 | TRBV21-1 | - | CARRMRGKYNEQFF | TGTGCCAGGCGAATGAGGGGAAAATACAATGAGCAGTTCTTC
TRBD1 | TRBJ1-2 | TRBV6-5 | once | CASRRQGSPYGYTF | TGTGCCAGCAGGAGACAGGGTTCGCCCTATGGCTACACCTTC
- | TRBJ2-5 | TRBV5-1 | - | CASSWAWRGETQYF | TGCGCCAGCAGCTGGGCCTGGCGGGGTGAGACCCAGTACTTC
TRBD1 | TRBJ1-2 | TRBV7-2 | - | CASSGTGGGYGYTF | TGTGCCAGCAGCGGGACAGGAGGCGGCTATGGCTACACCTTC
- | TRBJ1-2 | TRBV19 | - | CASSMPGGADYGYTF | TGTGCCAGTAGTATGCCCGGGGGCGCGGACTATGGCTACACCTTC
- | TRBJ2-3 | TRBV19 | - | CASKGGLRTDTQYF | TGTGCCAGTAAGGGGGGACTTCGCACAGATACGCAGTATTTT
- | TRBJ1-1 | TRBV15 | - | CATSRDLGGYTEAFF | TGTGCCACCAGCAGAGATCTCGGGGGGTACACTGAAGCTTTCTTT
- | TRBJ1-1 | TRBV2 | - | CASSPTRTEAFF | TGTGCCAGCAGCCCTACCAGGACTGAAGCTTTCTTT
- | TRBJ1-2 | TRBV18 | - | CASSPRGNPTLYGYTF | TGTGCCAGCTCACCACGGGGGAACCCAACCCTCTATGGCTACACCTTC
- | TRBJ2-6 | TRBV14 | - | CASSLGSGFLNSGANVLTF | TGTGCCAGCAGCCTCGGCAGTGGGTTCTTAAACTCTGGGGCCAACGTCCTGACTTTC
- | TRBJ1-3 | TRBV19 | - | CASSPQELGGNTIYF | TGTGCCAGTAGTCCACAGGAGCTGGGCGGAAACACCATATATTTT
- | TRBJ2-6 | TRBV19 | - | CASSLRGSGANVLTF | TGTGCCAGTAGCTTGCGGGGATCTGGGGCCAACGTCCTGACTTTC
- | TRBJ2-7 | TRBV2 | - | CASSVGWGEQYF | TGTGCCAGCAGTGTGGGCTGGGGCGAGCAGTACTTC
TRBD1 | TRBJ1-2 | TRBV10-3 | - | CATLPGQNYGYTF | TGTGCCACCCTTCCGGGACAGAACTATGGCTACACCTTC
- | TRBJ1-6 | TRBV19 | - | CASSMRGNSPLHF | TGTGCCAGTAGTATGAGGGGGAACTCACCCCTCCACTTT
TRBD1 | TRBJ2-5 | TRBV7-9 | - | CASSMTGETQYF | TGTGCCAGCAGCATGACAGGGGAGACCCAGTACTTC
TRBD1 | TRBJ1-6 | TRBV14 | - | CASSPGTGRSSPLHF | TGTGCCAGCAGCCCTGGGACAGGTCGGTCTTCACCCCTCCACTTT
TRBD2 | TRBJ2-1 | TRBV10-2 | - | CASSDNGRGGLISYNEQFF | TGCGCCAGCAGTGATAATGGTCGGGGGGGCCTAATCTCCTACAATGAGCAGTTCTTC
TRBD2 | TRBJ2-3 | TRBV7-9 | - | CASRKTSGGEDTQYF | TGTGCCAGCAGAAAGACTAGCGGGGGTGAGGATACGCAGTATTTT
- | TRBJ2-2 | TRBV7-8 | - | CASRKQGNTGELFF | TGTGCCAGCCGAAAACAGGGAAACACCGGGGAGCTGTTTTTT
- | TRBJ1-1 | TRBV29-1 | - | CSVDFTPISTEAFF | TGCAGCGTTGATTTCACGCCGATCTCGACTGAAGCTTTCTTT
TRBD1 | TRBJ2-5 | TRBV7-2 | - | CASSFRGQQETQYF | TGTGCCAGCAGCTTCAGGGGGCAACAAGAGACCCAGTACTTC
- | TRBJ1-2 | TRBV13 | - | CASSDQSTRTGGYTF | TGTGCCAGCAGTGACCAATCCACAAGGACGGGAGGCTACACCTTC
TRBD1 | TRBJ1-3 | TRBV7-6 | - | CASSRRDRVSGNTIYF | TGTGCCAGCAGCCGCCGGGACAGGGTATCTGGAAACACCATATATTTT
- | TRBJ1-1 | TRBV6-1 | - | CASRQGPSNTEAFF | TGTGCCAGCAGGCAGGGGCCGTCGAACACTGAAGCTTTCTTT
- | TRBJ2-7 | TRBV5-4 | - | CASSLGGTTYEQYF | TGTGCCAGCAGCTTGGGGGGAACCACCTACGAGCAGTACTTC
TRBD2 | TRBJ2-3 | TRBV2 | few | CASSERRTSGTDTQYF | TGTGCCAGCAGTGAACGTAGGACTAGCGGGACAGATACGCAGTATTTT
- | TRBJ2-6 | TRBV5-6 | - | CASSYKGAGANVLTF | TGTGCCAGCAGTTATAAGGGGGCTGGGGCCAACGTCCTGACTTTC
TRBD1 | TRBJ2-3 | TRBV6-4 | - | CASSDWTGGGTDTQYF | TGTGCCAGCAGTGACTGGACAGGGGGAGGCACAGATACGCAGTATTTT
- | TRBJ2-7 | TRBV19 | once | CASRDDPSSYEQYF | TGTGCCAGCCGGGACGACCCGAGCTCCTACGAGCAGTACTTC
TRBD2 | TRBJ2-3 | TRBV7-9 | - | CASSPPGLSTQYF | TGTGCCAGCAGCCCCCCGGGACTATCTACGCAGTATTTT
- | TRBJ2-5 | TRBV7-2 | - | CASSLGQQETQYF | TGTGCCAGCAGCTTAGGGCAGCAAGAGACCCAGTACTTC
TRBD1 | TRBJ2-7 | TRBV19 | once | CASSTWDRPGRQYF | TGTGCCAGCTCGACCTGGGACAGGCCAGGGAGGCAGTACTTC
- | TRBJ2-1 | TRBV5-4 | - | CASSLGQGLDNEQFF | TGTGCCAGCAGCTTGGGGCAGGGCCTTGACAATGAGCAGTTCTTC
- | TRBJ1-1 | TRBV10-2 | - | CASRDRMNTEAFF | TGCGCCAGCAGGGACCGGATGAACACTGAAGCTTTCTTT